The TCR beta chain under discussion was sequenced for a study of regulatory T cells in long-lasting Graves disease. This clonotype appeared many times. The CDR3 contains 16 residues. The ends lost 5 bases at V and 9 bases at J; junction bases unmatched: 7. In building TCR beta libraries, iRepertoire HTBI primers were used together with Arm-PCR of CDR3 regions. TCRdb reprocessed the multiplex PCR reads via MiXCR and lists one record per CDR3 protein. The table shows about 560,000 distinct CDR3 sequences, with roughly 15% occurring only once. Regarding time point: newly diagnosed GD, antithyroid drugs for less than 3 months. The TCR library was prepared using RNA isolated from PBMCs. The sample also formed part of further work on T cells in Graves' hyperthyroidism and ophthalmopathy.

This chain joins TRBV12-3 or TRBV12-4 and TRBJ2-1, with 16 nucleotides matching TRBD2. This sequence was found in a man younger than 35 with Graves disease. Sequenced material: peripheral blood mononuclear cells (PBMCs), taken at new diagnosis, from a patient treated with antithyroid drugs. In DNA, the CDR3 is TGTGCCAGCAGTCCCGACGGGACTAGCGGGAGGGGTGAGCAGTTCTTC. It encodes CASSPDGTSGRGEQFF.